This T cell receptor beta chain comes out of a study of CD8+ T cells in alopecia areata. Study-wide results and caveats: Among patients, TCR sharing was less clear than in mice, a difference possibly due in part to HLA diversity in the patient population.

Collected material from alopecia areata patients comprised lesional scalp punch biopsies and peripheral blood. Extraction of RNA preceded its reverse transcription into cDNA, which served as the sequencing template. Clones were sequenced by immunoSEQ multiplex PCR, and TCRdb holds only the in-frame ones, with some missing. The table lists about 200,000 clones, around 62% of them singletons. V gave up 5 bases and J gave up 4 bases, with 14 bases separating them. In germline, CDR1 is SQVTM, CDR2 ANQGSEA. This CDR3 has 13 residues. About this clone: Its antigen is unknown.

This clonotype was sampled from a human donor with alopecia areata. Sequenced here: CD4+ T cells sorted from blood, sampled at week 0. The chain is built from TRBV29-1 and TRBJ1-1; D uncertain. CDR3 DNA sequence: TGCAGCGTTCAAGGTCTAGGGATCACTGAAGCTTTCTTT. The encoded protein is CSVQGLGITEAFF.